The entry that follows covers one TCR beta chain sequence. With V trimmed by 0 bases and J by 5 bases, 6 bases remained unmatched. The CDR3 has 15 amino acids. The germline CDR1 and CDR2 sequences are SGDLS and YYNGEE. Sample-barcoded 5' priming and a J-beta primer mix drove a second PCR of about 6 to 12 cycles. TCRdb reprocessed the 5' RACE reads with MiXCR, giving one entry per CDR3 protein. The data contain about 510,000 distinct CDR3 sequences, about 27% of them singletons. This sample is part of a study of blood T cells in healthy people across ages. About the research overall: About one barcoded beta molecule was captured per two T cells (by template switching).

These same records also appear under a second study, on T cells of mothers and their children.

The sample was blood. This rearrangement joins TRBV9 to TRBJ2-3; TRBD2 aligns across 7 bases. This sequence originates from a boy aged 2 to 10 in good health. The CDR3 DNA sequence: TGTGCCAGCAGCGTAGGCGGCCGGGAGGTAGATACGCAGTATTTT. As protein: CASSVGGREVDTQYF.